This entry lists 20 T cell receptor beta chains sequenced from one sample in a study of CD8 T cells in Susac syndrome. Random-hexamer reverse transcription was applied to roughly 0.5 to 1 ug RNA. One entry per CDR3 protein results from TCRdb running MiXCR on the immunoSEQ multiplex PCR reads. This table has 100,000 to 150,000 distinct CDR3 sequences, around 95% appearing once. The sequencing input was CD8+ T cells from PBMCs. Source of these receptors: a human donor with Susac syndrome.

V is TRBV12-3 or TRBV12-4 and J is TRBJ1-1; D unresolved. There are 17 residues in the CDR3. Trimming left V 7 bases short and J 0 bases short, with 21 bases between. CDR3 in amino acids: CASTPKSVGGLNTEAFF. DNA for the CDR3: TGTGCCAGCACTCCGAAGTCGGTAGGTGGATTGAACACTGAAGCTTTCTTT.

The chain couples TRBV30 to TRBJ1-1, with TRBD1 as a possible D gene (6 bases). The CDR3 has 13 amino acids. Germline CDR1 reads GTSNPN; CDR2 reads SVGIG (reference sequence). V lost 0 bases and J lost 5, with 10 bases in between. The CDR3 reads CAWSVQGYTEAFF. CDR3 sequence (DNA): TGTGCCTGGAGTGTCCAGGGGTATACTGAAGCTTTCTTT.

This sequence joins TRBV20-1 and TRBJ1-4; D is possibly TRBD1 (5 bases). The V end was cut by 0 bases, the J end by 8 bases, with 13 bases between. The CDR3 covers 14 residues. The germline CDR1 and CDR2 sequences are DFQATT and SNEGSKA (reference sequence). The CDR3 DNA follows: TGCAGTGCTAGAGAGCAGGGCTTCTACGAAAAACTGTTTTTT. This codes for CSAREQGFYEKLFF.

The chain carries TRBV30 and TRBJ1-1; 10 nucleotides line up with TRBD1. Germline loops: CDR1 GTSNPN, CDR2 SVGIG (reference sequence). V was pared by 4 bases and J by 4 bases, with 6 bases of the junction left unmatched. The CDR3 has 14 residues. CDR3 residues: CAWTPDRGGTEAFF. For the CDR3, the DNA is TGTGCCTGGACCCCGGACAGGGGGGGCACTGAAGCTTTCTTT.

Only one count was recorded for this clonotype. The chain links TRBV6-1 to TRBJ2-3; D could derive from TRBD1 or TRBD2 (7 bases each). The ends were cut back, 7 bases at V and 2 bases at J, with 16 bases in the middle. The CDR3 has 15 amino acids. The germline gives CDR1 MNHNS, CDR2 SASEGT. The CDR3 sequence: CASKAGQPYTDTQYF. As DNA, the CDR3 is TGTGCCAGCAAAGCGGGACAGCCGTACACAGATACGCAGTATTTT.

The rearrangement links TRBV5-6 to TRBJ2-3; 9 nucleotides match TRBD1. CDR3 length: 18 residues. Germline-derived CDR1 and CDR2 are SGHDT and YYEEEE. The trim removed 4 bases at V and 7 bases at J, leaving 19 bases unmatched. CDR3 amino acids: CASSNTGGGPLMGNTQYF. The CDR3 nucleotides are TGTGCCAGCAGCAACACAGGGGGCGGACCCCTTATGGGAAATACGCAGTATTTT.

The J gene is TRBJ1-1, the V gene TRBV7-9; the D gene is possibly TRBD1 (5 bases). V lost 0 bases to trimming and J lost 2 bases, with 10 bases between them. The germline CDR1 and CDR2 sequences are SEHNR and FQNEAQ (reference sequence). The CDR3 has 15 amino acids. The CDR3 region is CASSLAQGFNTEAFF. The CDR3 coding sequence is TGTGCCAGCAGCTTAGCGCAGGGATTTAACACTGAAGCTTTCTTT.

The rearrangement joins TRBV20-1 to TRBJ2-3; TRBD1 is a possible D gene (5 bases). The germline gives CDR1 DFQATT, CDR2 SNEGSKA (reference sequence). Trimming shortened V by 3 bases and J by 4 bases, and 17 bases separated the two germline ends. The length of the CDR3 is 15 residues. The DNA for the CDR3 is TGCAGTGCTAGCTTGGCCTCATCGACAGCAGATACGCAGTATTTT. It codes for CSASLASSTADTQYF.

In regard to this clonotype: Since no conserved phenylalanine or tryptophan closes the CDR3, a read error is the likely cause. The chain recombines TRBV12-3 or TRBV12-4 with TRBJ1-2; D perhaps matches TRBD1 (5 bases). Trimming pared 6 bases from V and 4 bases from J, leaving 15 bases between. CDR3 size: 14 residues. CDR3 in DNA: TGTGCCAGCAGCCCCACCGACAGATCCTATGGCTACACCCTC. This translates into CASSPTDRSYGYTL.

The CDR3 spells CAALYGYEQYF. In DNA, the CDR3 is TGTGCCGCCTTATACGGGTACGAGCAGTACTTC. The chain uses TRBV30 and TRBJ2-7; D remains unclear. The CDR3 totals 11 residues. Germline CDR1 is GTSNPN and CDR2 is SVGIG (reference sequence). V was shortened by 8 bases and J by 4 bases, with 12 bases between the two germline ends.

J is TRBJ1-2 and V is TRBV4-1; D uncertain. Germline CDR1 is MGHRA and CDR2 is YSYEKL. CDR3 size: 13 residues. With 4 bases removed from V and 5 bases from J, the gap between germline ends came to 11 bases. The CDR3 is CASSRAPGYGYTF. CDR3 nucleotide sequence: TGCGCCAGCAGCCGTGCTCCGGGGTATGGCTACACCTTC.

This clonotype occurred once. V is TRBV2 and J is TRBJ2-7; D call uncertain. Germline CDR1 is SNHLY and CDR2 is FYNNEI. V lost 6 bases and J lost 6, with 9 bases in between. The length of the CDR3 is 11 residues. CDR3 coding DNA: TGTGCCAGCAGCGACTCTGTCGAGCAGTACTTC. This sequence encodes CASSDSVEQYF.

This clonotype was observed a few times. The chain couples TRBV5-1 to TRBJ1-2, with a possible D match to TRBD1 (5 bases). V was trimmed by 7 bases and J by 6 bases, leaving 16 bases between them. The CDR3 has 13 residues. Germline CDR1 is SGHRS and CDR2 is YFSETQ. The CDR3 bases are TGCGCCAGCGAGCGGAGGGGTATAGATGGCTACACCTTC. Its translation is CASERRGIDGYTF.

The J gene is TRBJ2-5, the V gene TRBV6-6, with 9 bases that match TRBD1. Per germline, CDR1 MNHNY and CDR2 SVGAGI (reference sequence). CDR3 length: 12 residues. V dropped 8 bases and J dropped 6; count of bases not matched to a gene: 4. The CDR3 reads CASRTGEKTQYF. CDR3 in DNA: TGTGCCAGCCGGACAGGGGAAAAGACCCAGTACTTC.

The chain carries TRBV12-3 or TRBV12-4 and TRBJ2-5; D ambiguous. CDR3 length equals 14 residues. Trimming stripped 3 bases from V and 1 base from J, with 9 bases between. For the CDR3, the DNA is TGTGCCAGCAGTTTCGGCACAATCCAAGAGACCCAGTACTTC. As protein: CASSFGTIQETQYF.

This clonotype was found once. The V and J genes are TRBV4-3 and TRBJ2-1; D is perhaps TRBD2 (5 bases). Germline-derived CDR1 and CDR2 are LGHNA and YSLEER. Between the trimmed V and J ends, which lost 5 bases and 6 bases, there was a span of 14 bases. The CDR3 has 14 residues. This chain's CDR3 is CASSKGSEANEQFF. The DNA of the CDR3 is TGCGCCAGCAGCAAGGGTAGCGAGGCCAATGAGCAGTTCTTC.

The chain carries TRBV9 and TRBJ2-2, with 10 bases that match TRBD2. Germline CDR1 reads SGDLS; CDR2 reads YYNGEE. With 3 bases clipped from V and 9 bases from J, the junction kept 11 bases outside the gene matches. The CDR3 is 16 amino acids. CDR3 protein: CASSGKGLAQRRELFF. The CDR3 DNA reads TGTGCCAGCAGCGGAAAGGGACTAGCGCAACGGAGGGAGCTGTTTTTT.

The chain combines TRBV27 with TRBJ2-2; a possible D gene is TRBD2 (6 bases). Between the trimmed V and J ends, which lost 3 bases and 5 bases, there was a span of 10 bases. The CDR3 consists of 14 residues. The germline V gene has CDR1 MNHEY and CDR2 SMNVEV (reference sequence). The DNA of the CDR3 is TGTGCCAGCAGTTTTTCGGGAGTTACCGGGGAGCTGTTTTTT. Its protein is CASSFSGVTGELFF.

CDR3 sequence (DNA): TGCGCCAGCAGCTTGGGGAGGGACAGGGGCTCCTACGAGCAGTACTTC. As protein: CASSLGRDRGSYEQYF. The chain has TRBV5-1 and TRBJ2-7, with TRBD1 matching 10 bases. Germline lookup yields CDR1 SGHRS and CDR2 YFSETQ. CDR3 length: 16 residues. V dropped 0 bases and J dropped 0; count of bases not matched to a gene: 3.

The DNA of the CDR3 is TGTGCCAGCAGTTACTCCGACAGCTTGAACACTGAAGCTTTCTTT. Its protein is CASSYSDSLNTEAFF. The gene calls are TRBV6-5 and TRBJ1-1; perhaps TRBD1 as D (5 bases). V was pared by 0 bases and J by 0 bases, with 8 bases between. Per germline, CDR1 MNHEY and CDR2 SVGAGI. The CDR3 extends over 15 amino acids.